Listed below are T cell receptor beta chains from one sample, sequenced in a study of T cell repertoires in cytomegalovirus infection. TCRdb re-analysed the reads in MiXCR, keeping a single row per CDR3 protein. Of 90,000 to 120,000 distinct CDR3 sequences in the sample, about 22% are singletons; the top ten hold around 40%. Sequenced sample: CD8+ T cells from PBMCs. These receptors originate from a human donor in good health (CMV status not recorded). Some clones in this sample may be carry-over from other donors' samples. The CDR3 runs from the conserved cysteine through the conserved F or W. The order of the fields is J gene, CDR3 length, clone size, D gene, V gene, CDR3 protein, CDR3 DNA. D genes are given only for firm matches. Expanded clones are given a class, and other clones once, few, many or no size at all.

TRBJ2-3	19	-	TRBD2	TRBV9	CASSVDEGLAGELTDTQYF	TGTGCCAGCAGCGTAGACGAGGGACTAGCGGGGGAACTCACAGATACGCAGTATTTT
TRBJ2-1	14	few	-	TRBV28	CASSPRDPLDEGFF	TGTGCCAGCAGTCCCCGGGACCCTCTGGACGAGGGATTCTTC
TRBJ1-3	16	-	-	TRBV5-5	CASSLVALTSGNTIYF	TGTGCCAGCAGCTTGGTGGCGCTCACCTCTGGAAACACCATATATTTT
TRBJ2-1	15	few	TRBD1	TRBV6-6	CASSLDRASYNEQFF	TGTGCCAGCAGTCTCGACAGGGCGTCCTACAATGAGCAGTTCTTC
TRBJ1-2	15	many	-	TRBV6-1	CASSYLAGTSDGYTF	TGTGCCAGCAGCTATCTAGCCGGGACATCGGACGGCTACACCTTC
TRBJ1-1	14	few	-	TRBV6-2/TRBV6-3	CASSPQGGGAEAFF	TGTGCCAGCAGCCCACAGGGCGGAGGAGCTGAAGCTTTCTTT
TRBJ2-1	17	few	TRBD1	TRBV12-3/TRBV12-4	CASSLPTGGAGYNEQFF	TGTGCCAGCAGTTTACCGACAGGGGGCGCGGGCTACAATGAGCAGTTCTTC
TRBJ2-3	16	many	-	TRBV7-2	CASSLMGRGPTDTQYF	TGTGCCAGCAGCTTAATGGGGAGGGGGCCCACAGATACGCAGTATTTT
TRBJ2-5	13	-	TRBD1	TRBV29-1	CSVANRGTETQYF	TGCAGCGTTGCTAACAGGGGGACAGAGACCCAGTACTTC
TRBJ1-1	14	many	TRBD1	TRBV7-8	CASSLGTGVTEAFF	TGTGCCAGCAGCTTAGGGACAGGGGTCACTGAAGCTTTCTTT